Shown below are 27 T cell receptor beta chains from a single sample sequenced in a study of T cells after yellow fever vaccination. TCRdb re-derived calls from the 5' RACE reads in MiXCR, one entry per CDR3 protein. The sample contains 300,000 to 350,000 distinct CDR3 sequences, 9.5% to 12% of which appear only once. The source was CD4+ T cells sorted from PBMCs, collected 45 days after the yellow fever booster vaccination. These receptor sequences come from a man aged 18 to 30 who received the YFV17D yellow fever vaccine.

This clonotype was counted only a few times. The rearrangement uses TRBV12-3 or TRBV12-4 and TRBJ1-2; no firm D call. The V end lost 6 bases, the J end lost 7 bases, and 15 bases lay between the germline ends. The CDR3 is made up of 13 amino acids. This CDR3 reads CASRPSGRGGYTF. CDR3 DNA: TGTGCCAGCAGACCAAGCGGACGGGGTGGCTACACCTTC.

This clonotype was seen more than once but under ten times. The gene calls are TRBV6-2 or TRBV6-3 and TRBJ2-1, with D possibly TRBD2 on 6 matching bases. The CDR3 is made up of 13 amino acids. CDR1 MNHEY and CDR2 SVGEGT come from the germline V gene. V was cut by 2 bases and J by 15 bases, with 17 bases left in between. The CDR3 here is CASSYPWGEESFF. CDR3 nucleotides: TGTGCCAGCAGTTACCCCTGGGGGGAAGAGTCGTTCTTC.

There are a few counts of this clonotype. The chain carries TRBV6-1 and TRBJ1-2; D not resolved. Germline V lookup: CDR1 MNHNS, CDR2 SASEGT. The CDR3 loop spans 13 amino acids. Trimming cost V 3 bases and J 4 bases, with 9 bases left between them. The CDR3 reads CASSDPGIYGYTF. CDR3 nucleotides: TGTGCCAGCAGTGATCCGGGAATCTATGGCTACACCTTC.

This rearrangement joins TRBV12-3 or TRBV12-4 to TRBJ1-2; TRBD1 might be the D (5 bases). Trimming left V 3 bases short and J 7 bases short, with 18 bases between. This CDR3 is built from 15 residues. Here the CDR3 reads CASSFGPAGGRGYTF. CDR3 nucleotides: TGTGCCAGCAGTTTCGGGCCGGCGGGGGGTCGTGGCTACACCTTC.

In this sample, this clonotype turned up a few times. V gene TRBV12-3 or TRBV12-4 combines with J gene TRBJ1-2; possibly TRBD1 for D (5 bases). The CDR3 is 14 amino acids. Trimming removed 6 bases from V and 1 base from J, with 12 bases in between. This chain's CDR3 is CASSWGRSNYGYTF. The CDR3 coding sequence is TGTGCCAGCAGCTGGGGACGGAGTAACTATGGCTACACCTTC.

The chain recombines TRBV7-9 with TRBJ1-2; D gene ambiguous. CDR1 and CDR2 (germline): SEHNR, FQNEAQ (reference sequence). There are 18 residues in the CDR3. Deletions cut 1 base from V and 0 bases from J, with 18 bases between. Written as DNA, the CDR3 is TGTGCCAGCAGCTTAGGCGAGGATCCCAGACGAGCTAACTATGGCTACACCTTC. Residues: CASSLGEDPRRANYGYTF.

This clonotype was observed many times. This chain uses TRBV10-3 with TRBJ2-5, with D possibly matching TRBD2 (5 bases). The CDR3 has 13 amino acids. CDR1 is ENHRY and CDR2 is SYGVKD in the germline V gene. V lost 4 bases and J 7 bases, leaving 13 bases between the germline ends. CDR3 DNA sequence: TGTGCCATCAGTGGGACTCAGGAAGGGACCCAGTACTTC. Protein product: CAISGTQEGTQYF.

This clonotype was picked up a small number of times. The chain is built from TRBV6-2 or TRBV6-3 and TRBJ1-2; D ambiguous. Trimming removed 7 bases from V and 2 bases from J, with 20 bases in between. This CDR3 spans 16 amino acids. Germline values: CDR1 MNHEY, CDR2 SVGEGT. This CDR3 reads CASTDVRGPQNYGYTF. The CDR3 DNA reads as TGTGCCAGCACCGATGTCAGAGGGCCCCAGAACTATGGCTACACCTTC.

The V call is TRBV10-3, the J call TRBJ2-7, with D perhaps matching TRBD2 (6 bases). The germline V gene encodes CDR1 ENHRY and CDR2 SYGVKD. This CDR3 has 13 residues. The germline V and J ends were trimmed by 10 bases and 4 bases, with 17 bases remaining between them. CDR3 in DNA: TGTGCCACGACGGGCGGGATCGGGTACGAGCAGTACGTC. Translation gives CATTGGIGYEQYV.

This clonotype was detected a few times. This chain connects TRBV7-9 to TRBJ1-2; 8 positions agree with TRBD1. V shed 6 bases and J 4 bases; nucleotides not matched to a gene: 10. The CDR3 has 15 residues. CDR1 SEHNR and CDR2 FQNEAQ come from the germline V gene (reference sequence). In DNA form, the CDR3 reads TGTGCCAGCAGACCGAATCAGGGGGCTCCCTATGGCTACACCTTC. This gives the protein CASRPNQGAPYGYTF. The full variable domain, its missing parts supplied by reference TRBV7-9 and TRBJ1-2, is DTGVSQNPRHKITKRGQNVTFRCDPISEHNRLYWYRQTLGQGPEFLTYFQNEAQLEKSRLLSDRFSAERPKGSFSTLEIQRTEQGDSAMYLCASRPNQGAPYGYTFGSGTRLTVV.

The rearrangement uses TRBV10-3 and TRBJ2-3, with D possibly matching TRBD2 (7 bases). CDR3 length: 16 amino acids. Per the germline V gene, CDR1 is ENHRY and CDR2 is SYGVKD. Trimming left V 2 bases short and J 1 base short, with 13 bases between. The chain's CDR3 is CAISERRGRGTDTQYF. CDR3 bases: TGTGCCATCAGTGAGAGGCGGGGGCGAGGCACAGATACGCAGTATTTT.

About this clonotype: The DNA is left out, because the CDR3 cannot be placed on it with certainty; the CDR3 is given as TCRdb lists it. This chain uses TRBV12-3 or TRBV12-4 with TRBJ2-3. The CDR3 has 15 amino acids, counting both end residues. CDR3 sequence: CASSSSTTSTDTQYF.

There are many counts of this clonotype. The V call is TRBV27, the J call TRBJ2-5; unclear D gene. The ends were cut back, 3 bases at V and 2 bases at J, with 7 bases in the middle. The germline CDR1 and CDR2 sequences are MNHEY and SMNVEV (reference sequence). This CDR3 spans 13 amino acids. The CDR3 loop reads CASSFQMQETQYF. DNA for the CDR3: TGTGCCAGCAGTTTTCAGATGCAAGAGACCCAGTACTTC.

This chain links TRBV7-2 with TRBJ2-5; 14 positions match TRBD2. The J segment lost 2 bases and the V segment lost 5 bases, leaving 4 bases of the junction unmatched. This CDR3 has 16 amino acids. Germline values: CDR1 SGHTA, CDR2 FQGNSA. The DNA of the CDR3 is TGTGCCAGCAGCCCCCGGACTAGCGGGGGGCAAGAGACCCAGTACTTC. It yields the protein CASSPRTSGGQETQYF.

This clonotype was counted at least ten times. The V gene is TRBV29-1, the J gene TRBJ2-3; either TRBD1 or TRBD2 may supply D (6 bases each). The CDR3 contains 13 residues. CDR1 and CDR2 (germline): SQVTM, ANQGSEA. Trimming stripped 8 bases from V and 5 bases from J, with 17 bases between. CDR3 amino acids: CSSRRGAEDTQYF. The CDR3, as DNA: TGCAGCTCTCGTAGGGGGGCGGAAGATACGCAGTATTTT.

The chain uses TRBV2 and TRBJ2-6; D may be TRBD1 (6 bases). V was shortened by 1 base and J by 0 bases, with 19 bases between the two germline ends. CDR3 size: 20 residues. The germline gives CDR1 SNHLY, CDR2 FYNNEI. CDR3 DNA sequence: TGTGCCAGCAGTGAAGTAAAGGGGACATTAGGTTCCTCTGGGGCCAACGTCCTGACTTTC. The encoded protein is CASSEVKGTLGSSGANVLTF.

V is TRBV10-3 and J is TRBJ2-5, with D possibly TRBD2 on 6 matching bases. Trimming pared 6 bases from V and 3 bases from J, leaving 20 bases between. Germline values: CDR1 ENHRY, CDR2 SYGVKD. CDR3 length equals 16 residues. CDR3 bases: TGTGCCATCAGCACTGGCCAGGACCGCGGGAAAGAGACCCAGTACTTC. Amino acids: CAISTGQDRGKETQYF.

The table lists this clonotype with many counts. CDR3 nucleotides: TGTGCCAGCCTACGGAGCTACCAAGAGACCCAGTACTTC. Amino acids: CASLRSYQETQYF. The chain joins TRBV2 to TRBJ2-5; D uncertain. Deletions cut 8 bases from V and 0 bases from J, with 10 bases between. Germline V gene data show CDR1 as SNHLY and CDR2 as FYNNEI. This CDR3 is built from 13 residues.

This clonotype occurred many times. The chain carries TRBV11-2 and TRBJ2-2; D is perhaps TRBD2 (7 bases). V lost 6 bases and J 4 bases, leaving 15 bases between the germline ends. Germline CDR1 reads SGHAT; CDR2 reads FQNNGV. This CDR3 spans 15 amino acids. CDR3 amino acids: CASRKRGGGTGELFF. The CDR3 nucleotides are TGTGCCAGCAGGAAGAGGGGGGGTGGCACCGGGGAGCTGTTTTTT.

This clonotype turned up a few times. The chain recombines TRBV6-2 or TRBV6-3 with TRBJ1-5; 7 bases fit TRBD1. CDR1 is MNHEY and CDR2 is SVGEGT in the germline V gene. The CDR3 totals 15 residues. J gave up 5 bases and V 6 bases, and 10 bases lay outside the gene matches. CDR3 DNA: TGTGCCAGCAGCTACAGACAGGGCAGGTATCAGCCCCAGCATTTT. It translates to CASSYRQGRYQPQHF.

This clonotype has a handful of counts. DNA of the CDR3: TGTGCCAGCAGCTTATTTGGACAGGGTGAAAAACTGTTTTTT. It encodes CASSLFGQGEKLFF. V gene TRBV7-2 combines with J gene TRBJ1-4, with 8 nucleotides matching TRBD1. With V trimmed by 2 bases and J by 7 bases, 3 bases remained unmatched. The CDR3 is made up of 14 amino acids. Germline lookup yields CDR1 SGHTA and CDR2 FQGNSA.

CDR3 bases: TGTGCCAGTAGTATCGACACCGGGACAGGGGGTATAGATACGCAGTATTTT. Translation: CASSIDTGTGGIDTQYF. V gene TRBV19 combines with J gene TRBJ2-3; 11 bases map to TRBD1. Germline CDR1 is LNHDA and CDR2 is SQIVND (reference sequence). The CDR3 is 17 amino acids. The trim removed 3 bases at V and 5 bases at J, leaving 10 bases unmatched.

The chain is built from TRBV20-1 and TRBJ2-3, with D perhaps TRBD1 (5 bases). V was clipped by 0 bases and J by 5 bases, with 12 bases between them. CDR3 length: 14 residues. From germline, CDR1 is DFQATT and CDR2 SNEGSKA (reference sequence). CDR3 bases: TGCAGTGCTAGAGATCGCAGGGCCGGAGATACGCAGTATTTT. This gives the protein CSARDRRAGDTQYF.

The gene calls are TRBV20-1 and TRBJ2-7, with 13 bases that match TRBD2. Germline-derived CDR1 and CDR2 are DFQATT and SNEGSKA (reference sequence). V shed 3 bases and J 4 bases; nucleotides not matched to a gene: 6. The CDR3 contains 15 residues. For the CDR3, the DNA is TGCAGTGCTAGCCAACTAGCGGGGGGGCTTTACGAGCAGTACTTC. This sequence encodes CSASQLAGGLYEQYF.

The rearrangement uses TRBV7-9 and TRBJ1-1; a weak D match, TRBD1 (6 bases). The CDR3 contains 15 residues. V lost 1 base and J 5 bases, leaving 14 bases between the germline ends. CDR1 and CDR2 from the germline V gene are SEHNR and FQNEAQ (reference sequence). CDR3 amino acids: CASSLESGGRTEAFF. CDR3 in DNA: TGTGCCAGCAGCTTAGAATCGGGGGGCAGGACTGAAGCTTTCTTT.

The J gene is TRBJ2-1, the V gene TRBV2; D perhaps matches TRBD2 (5 bases). Between the trimmed V and J ends, which lost 2 bases and 9 bases, there was a span of 14 bases. This CDR3 spans 14 amino acids. CDR1 and CDR2 from the germline V gene are SNHLY and FYNNEI. CDR3 DNA: TGTGCCAGCAGTGAATTAGGAGGCGGCGGTGAGCAGTTCTTC. Protein sequence: CASSELGGGGEQFF. The full variable domain, rest sourced from reference TRBV2 and TRBJ2-1, is EPEVTQTPSHQVTQMGQEVILRCVPISNHLYFYWYRQILGQKVEFLVSFYNNEISEKSEIFDDQFSVERPDGSNFTLKIRSTKLEDSAMYFCASSELGGGGEQFFGPGTRLTVL.

The rearrangement joins TRBV11-3 to TRBJ1-2; tentative D call: TRBD1 (5 bases). V was clipped by 7 bases and J by 6 bases, with 15 bases between them. Looked up from germline, CDR1 is SGHNT and CDR2 is YENEEA. CDR3 length: 13 amino acids. In DNA, the CDR3 is TGTGCCAGCACCTGGGGCAGGGCCCATGGCTACACCTTC. This encodes CASTWGRAHGYTF.